These 6 T cell receptor beta chains were sequenced from one sample in a study of OX40 agonist ivuxolimab in advanced cancers. Some clones are missing from TCRdb's copy, which holds only in-frame ones; the method was immunoSEQ multiplex PCR. Found here are about 130,000 clones, more than 85% of them singletons; the top ten hold roughly 1%. The source material was CD4+ or CD8+ T cells sorted from blood, sampled in a trial of the OX40 agonist ivuxolimab. The receptors were sampled from an adult with an advanced solid tumor such as melanoma, head and neck, liver or kidney cancer.

V and J are TRBV19 and TRBJ2-3; possible D gene TRBD1, 6 bases. Trimming pared 3 bases from V and 0 bases from J, leaving 10 bases between. The CDR3 has 15 amino acids. Germline V lookup: CDR1 LNHDA, CDR2 SQIVND (reference sequence). DNA for the CDR3: TGTGCCAGTAGTATCAAGGGACAAAGCACAGATACGCAGTATTTT. Translated: CASSIKGQSTDTQYF.

CDR3: CASSLMGQGTEAFF. CDR3 nucleotides: TGTGCCAGCAGCTTAATGGGACAGGGGACTGAAGCTTTCTTT. This sequence joins TRBV7-2 and TRBJ1-1, with 10 bases that match TRBD1. Losses at the gene ends were 2 bases for V and 5 bases for J; bases not matched to a gene: 2. The CDR3 loop spans 14 amino acids. Germline CDR1 reads SGHTA; CDR2 reads FQGNSA. Looking up the rest from reference TRBV7-2 and TRBJ1-1 gives the full variable domain: GAGVSQSPSNKVTEKGKDVELRCDPISGHTALYWYRQSLGQGLEFLIYFQGNSAPDKSGLPSDRFSAERTGGSVSTLTIQRTQQEDSAVYLCASSLMGQGTEAFFGQGTRLTVV.

The V gene is TRBV3-2, the J gene TRBJ2-1; the DNA was not used to check the table's D call, TRBD2. TRBV3-2 is a recognized pseudogene. The CDR3 length is 9 residues. This CDR3 reads CAEGSEQFF. For the CDR3, the DNA is TGTGCCGAGGGTAGTGAGCAGTTCTTC.

This chain uses TRBV7-2 with TRBJ1-6; D not certain. CDR3 length: 12 amino acids. V was clipped by 3 bases and J by 5 bases, with 2 bases between them. Germline V gene lookup returns CDR1 SGHTA and CDR2 FQGNSA. This CDR3 is CASSFNNSPLHF. The CDR3 DNA reads as TGTGCCAGCAGCTTTAATAATTCACCCCTCCACTTT.

The chain combines TRBV19 with TRBJ2-3, with D possibly matching TRBD2 (5 bases). The CDR3 loop spans 16 amino acids. V was clipped by 1 base and J by 2 bases, with 13 bases between them. Germline CDR1 and CDR2: LNHDA and SQIVND (reference sequence). Written as DNA, the CDR3 is TGTGCCAGTAGTATAGGCCCCAGCGGTTCCACAGATACGCAGTATTTT. Translation: CASSIGPSGSTDTQYF.

The V call is TRBV6-5, the J call TRBJ2-3; 7 bases align to TRBD2. Unmatched junction bases numbered 6, after V lost 2 bases and J lost 4 bases. CDR3 length: 15 residues. Germline CDR1 MNHEY, CDR2 SVGAGI. In DNA form, the CDR3 reads TGTGCCAGCAGTTACGCGGGGACTAACCCAGATACGCAGTATTTT. This gives the protein CASSYAGTNPDTQYF.